The text below deals with one T cell receptor (beta chain). Its target is unknown. These data belong to a study of early stage breast cancer tumors. The study, taken as a whole, reports: Blood repertoires resembled normal breast more than tumor. Compared with adjacent normal breast tissue, tumors showed roughly 2.5-fold greater T cell density and higher clonality.

Libraries were prepared by immunoSEQ multiplex PCR; TCRdb keeps only in-frame clonotypes and omits some of them. The sample records 40,000 to 60,000 clones, approximately 78% being singletons. The CDR3 runs to 14 residues. Trimming removed 5 bases at V and 0 bases at J, with 9 bases between. Germline loops: CDR1 SGHRS, CDR2 YFSETQ. The specimen was blood. The TCR was taken from a person in their forties with breast cancer. The chain joins TRBV5-1 to TRBJ1-5; D gene unclear. CDR3 region: CASRADYSNQPQHF. The CDR3 bases are TGCGCCAGCAGGGCAGATTATAGCAATCAGCCCCAGCATTTT.